The entry below describes one T cell receptor beta chain. CDR1 and CDR2 (germline): MNHNS, SASEGT. The V end lost 10 bases, the J end lost 0 bases, and 19 bases lay between the germline ends. The CDR3 covers 15 residues. Assay used: immunoSEQ multiplex PCR; TCRdb lists only in-frame clones, some missing. The data hold more than 2 million clones, with 93% observed a single time. Naive CD8 cells were CD45RO-negative, positively selected for CCR7, excluding terminally differentiated effector memory CD45RA+ cells. This sample was included in a study of shared clonotypes between healthy human individuals. Study-wide context: Donor ages ranged 18 to 49 years: a couple of women, a few men.

Sequenced: naive CD8+ T cells from PBMCs. The chain links TRBV6-1 to TRBJ2-7; D is uncertain. This clonotype originated in a man younger than 35 in good health. Some clones in this sample may be carry-over from other donors' samples. CDR3 in amino acids: CATLGLFRRSYEQYF. The CDR3 DNA follows: TGTGCCACCCTCGGGCTATTCAGACGCTCCTACGAGCAGTACTTC.